The next 9 T cell receptor beta chains were all read from a single sample in a study of cytomegalovirus exposure and HLA in healthy donors. PCR used 60 Vbeta primers and 13 Jbeta primers. Assay used: immunoSEQ multiplex PCR; TCRdb lists only in-frame clones, some missing. The sample carries more than 50,000 clones, around 68% recorded once. The sequenced material came from PBMCs. The receptors derive from a man aged 50 or older in good health and CMV-seropositive.

The chain employs TRBV15 and TRBJ2-7, with 9 bases aligning to TRBD2. V shed 0 bases, J shed 0 bases, and the junction held 3 bases outside the gene matches. Germline values: CDR1 LNHNV, CDR2 YYDKDF (reference sequence). This CDR3 has 16 residues. The CDR3 spells CATSREGSGSSYEQYF. DNA for the CDR3: TGTGCCACCAGCAGAGAGGGTAGCGGGAGCTCCTACGAGCAGTACTTC.

The chain is built from TRBV6-1 and TRBJ1-5, with D perhaps TRBD1 (5 bases). The CDR3 extends over 16 amino acids. Trimming shortened V by 2 bases and J by 4 bases, and 15 bases separated the two germline ends. From germline, CDR1 is MNHNS and CDR2 SASEGT. Written as DNA, the CDR3 is TGTGCCAGCAGTGAAAGGTCGGGGGGAGGTAATCAGCCCCAGCATTTT. It is translated as CASSERSGGGNQPQHF.

The chain employs TRBV2 and TRBJ2-1; 10 positions agree with TRBD2. The CDR3 runs to 16 residues. V lost 5 bases, J lost 7 bases, and 11 bases stayed unmatched. The V gene's germline CDR1 is SNHLY and CDR2 FYNNEI. In nucleotides, the CDR3 is TGTGCCAGCAGTCGGGAGGGAAGCGGGAGGGCTAATGAGCAGTTCTTC. Translation: CASSREGSGRANEQFF.

This chain links TRBV6-1 with TRBJ1-4; 12 bases fit TRBD1. Germline V gene lookup returns CDR1 MNHNS and CDR2 SASEGT. The trim removed 8 bases at V and 3 bases at J, leaving 4 bases unmatched. This CDR3 region has 15 residues. CDR3 in amino acids: CASRDRGLSNEKLFF. Here the CDR3 DNA reads TGTGCCAGCCGGGACAGGGGGCTTTCTAATGAAAAACTGTTTTTT.

This clone was detected a few times. The chain uses TRBV30 and TRBJ1-2; the match to TRBD1 covers 7 bases. Germline-derived CDR1 and CDR2 are GTSNPN and SVGIG (reference sequence). CDR3 length equals 15 residues. V lost 1 base and J lost 2; bases outside the gene matches: 7. The CDR3 DNA follows: TGTGCCTGGAGTGGGTCGACAGGGAGAAACTATGGCTACACCTTC. It codes for CAWSGSTGRNYGYTF.

The chain carries TRBV2 and TRBJ1-2; 8 positions match TRBD1. The V gene's germline CDR1 is SNHLY and CDR2 FYNNEI. V shed 7 bases, J shed 5 bases, and the junction held 12 bases outside the gene matches. The CDR3 loop spans 15 amino acids. CDR3 DNA: TGTGCCAGCAACTCGCAGGGGGCCTTACTTTATGGCTACACCTTC. Its translation is CASNSQGALLYGYTF.

V usage is TRBV7-8 and J usage is TRBJ2-7; 7 nucleotides line up with TRBD2. The CDR3 totals 15 residues. Germline loops: CDR1 SGHVS, CDR2 FQNEAQ. V lost 4 bases and J lost 5; bases outside the gene matches: 11. The CDR3 region has the DNA TGTGCCAGCAGCTCCGAGGGAGGGGTTTACAACGAGCAGTACTTC. Its translation is CASSSEGGVYNEQYF.

Here the CDR3 DNA reads TGCGCCAGCAGTGGAACGACAGGGCGGAGGGAGACCCAGTACTTC. Protein sequence: CASSGTTGRRETQYF. This chain joins TRBV10-1 and TRBJ2-5, with 7 bases lining up with TRBD1. The CDR3 contains 15 residues. Germline V gives CDR1 WNHNN, CDR2 SYGVQD (reference sequence). Losses at the gene ends were 4 bases for V and 5 bases for J; bases not matched to a gene: 10.

In this sample, this clone turned up a few times. The V and J genes are TRBV7-9 and TRBJ2-4; TRBD2 is a possible D gene (5 bases). Trimming left V 5 bases short and J 0 bases short, with 8 bases between. Germline-derived CDR1 and CDR2 are SEHNR and FQNEAQ (reference sequence). The CDR3 is 14 residues long. CDR3 protein: CASSPEGAKNIQYF. The CDR3 bases are TGTGCCAGCAGCCCCGAGGGAGCCAAAAACATTCAGTACTTC.